Following are 21 T cell receptor beta chains from one sample sequenced in a study of CD8 T cells in Susac syndrome. Reverse transcription of about 0.45 to 1 ug RNA was performed with random hexamers. TCRdb recomputed calls from the immunoSEQ multiplex PCR reads with MiXCR, one row per CDR3 protein. Of more than 150,000 distinct CDR3 sequences listed, 90% to 95% were seen once; the top ten hold 0.13% to 0.15%. Input material: CD4+ T cells from PBMCs. The receptors shown here come from a human donor in good health.

The chain employs TRBV6-2 or TRBV6-3 and TRBJ2-1; 7 positions match TRBD2. The CDR3 sequence is 15 residues long. Germline CDR1 and CDR2: MNHEY and SVGEGT. V was pared by 0 bases and J by 3 bases, with 2 bases of the junction left unmatched. The CDR3 loop is CASSYSTSYYNEQFF. Here the CDR3 DNA reads TGTGCCAGCAGTTACTCGACTAGCTACTACAATGAGCAGTTCTTC.

The V and J genes are TRBV24-1 and TRBJ2-1; no definite D call. V lost 0 bases and J lost 5, with 7 bases in between. CDR1 and CDR2 from the germline V gene are KGHDR and SFDVKD. The CDR3 spans 14 residues. The CDR3 coding sequence is TGTGCCACCAGTGATTTGAATCAGAACAATGAGCAGTTCTTC. It is translated as CATSDLNQNNEQFF.

V is TRBV20-1 and J is TRBJ2-1; no clear D. From germline, CDR1 is DFQATT and CDR2 SNEGSKA (reference sequence). The V end was cut by 3 bases, the J end by 8 bases, with 8 bases between. The CDR3 consists of 11 residues. As DNA, the CDR3 is TGCAGTGCTAGCCAGTACGATGAGCAGTTCTTC. Encoded protein: CSASQYDEQFF.

The chain joins TRBV15 to TRBJ1-2, with TRBD1 as a possible D gene (6 bases). The V gene lost 3 bases and the J gene lost 3 bases, with 11 bases spanning the gap. The CDR3 length is 14 residues. From germline, CDR1 is LNHNV and CDR2 YYDKDF (reference sequence). Here the CDR3 reads CATSRRTADYGYTF. In nucleotides, the CDR3 is TGTGCCACCAGCAGGCGGACAGCCGACTATGGCTACACCTTC.

The chain joins TRBV6-6 to TRBJ2-5, with 8 bases lining up with TRBD2. Trimming at V came to 8 bases and at J to 5 bases, leaving 10 bases not matched to a gene. This CDR3 is 14 amino acids long. Germline V gives CDR1 MNHNY, CDR2 SVGAGI (reference sequence). The CDR3 sequence: CASRPGGRYETQYF. DNA for the CDR3: TGTGCCAGCCGCCCTGGCGGGAGGTACGAGACCCAGTACTTC.

This chain uses TRBV6-2 or TRBV6-3 with TRBJ2-3; D is undetermined. CDR1 MNHEY and CDR2 SVGEGT come from the germline V gene. This CDR3 is 14 amino acids long. Trimming left V 3 bases short and J 4 bases short, with 11 bases between. The CDR3: CASSYGRSADTQYF. The CDR3 region has the DNA TGTGCCAGCAGTTATGGGCGATCGGCAGATACGCAGTATTTT.

The chain couples TRBV29-1 to TRBJ2-5; the match to TRBD2 covers 11 bases. Per germline, CDR1 SQVTM and CDR2 ANQGSEA. There are 14 residues in the CDR3. The chain's CDR3 is CSRTSGPPQETQYF. Written as DNA, the CDR3 is TGCAGTCGGACTAGCGGGCCACCACAAGAGACCCAGTACTTC. The full variable domain, with the rest looked up from reference TRBV29-1 and TRBJ2-5, is SAVISQKPSRDICQRGTSLTIQCQVDSQVTMMFWYRQQPGQSLTLIATANQGSEATYESGFVIDKFPISRPNLTFSTLTVSNMSPEDSSIYLCSRTSGPPQETQYFGPGTRLLVL.

This chain links TRBV30 with TRBJ1-1; 7 bases are shared with TRBD1. Germline assignment: CDR1 GTSNPN and CDR2 SVGIG (reference sequence). J gave up 10 bases and V 1 base, and 15 bases lay outside the gene matches. The CDR3 loop spans 15 amino acids. CDR3 in DNA: TGTGCCTGGAGTGGCCCGACAGGGTCTTCTGGTCGAGCTTTCTTT. Translated: CAWSGPTGSSGRAFF. The entire variable domain, with the rest obtained from reference TRBV30 and TRBJ1-1, is as follows: SQTIHQWPATLVQPVGSPLSLECTVEGTSNPNLYWYRQAAGRGLQLLFYSVGIGQISSEVPQNLSASRPQDRQFILSSKKLLLSDSGFYLCAWSGPTGSSGRAFFGQGTRLTVV.

This chain joins TRBV30 and TRBJ1-2, with 8 nucleotides matching TRBD1. There are 13 residues in the CDR3. Trimming cost V 1 base and J 4 bases; bases outside gene matches: 2. Germline-derived CDR1 and CDR2 are GTSNPN and SVGIG (reference sequence). The CDR3 is CAWSGTGGYGYTF. CDR3 coding DNA: TGTGCCTGGAGTGGCACAGGGGGCTATGGCTACACCTTC.

This chain joins TRBV12-3 or TRBV12-4 and TRBJ2-1; D unclear. This CDR3 region has 15 residues. The ends were cut back, 6 bases at V and 4 bases at J, with 16 bases in the middle. CDR3 sequence: CASRVDGVLYNEQFF. In DNA form, the CDR3 reads TGTGCCAGCAGGGTAGACGGAGTGTTGTACAATGAGCAGTTCTTC.

The chain couples TRBV7-2 to TRBJ2-2; D perhaps matches TRBD2 (5 bases). The V gene's germline CDR1 is SGHTA and CDR2 FQGNSA. The CDR3 is 13 amino acids. Deletions cut 5 bases from V and 6 bases from J, with 10 bases between. The CDR3 nucleotides are TGTGCCAGCAGCGTCTCGCGGGCCGGGGAGCTGTTTTTT. Its translation: CASSVSRAGELFF.

The V and J genes are TRBV29-1 and TRBJ2-3; D is perhaps TRBD1 (5 bases). Looked up from germline, CDR1 is SQVTM and CDR2 is ANQGSEA. CDR3 length equals 15 residues. V was trimmed by 5 bases and J by 0 bases, leaving 15 bases between them. The CDR3 region is CSVRKGARSTDTQYF. In DNA, the CDR3 is TGCAGCGTTAGGAAAGGGGCACGGAGCACAGATACGCAGTATTTT.

The rearrangement links TRBV20-1 to TRBJ2-3; a possible D gene is TRBD1 (6 bases). Trimming stripped 7 bases from V and 4 bases from J, with 6 bases between. From germline, CDR1 is DFQATT and CDR2 SNEGSKA (reference sequence). The CDR3 sequence is 10 residues long. This CDR3 is CSGGPDTQYF. The CDR3 bases are TGCAGTGGGGGGCCAGATACGCAGTATTTT.

The gene calls are TRBV2 and TRBJ2-5; D ambiguous. The CDR3 is made up of 12 amino acids. Germline assignment: CDR1 SNHLY and CDR2 FYNNEI. V was shortened by 8 bases and J by 5 bases, with 12 bases between the two germline ends. The CDR3 is CASSALGETQYF. CDR3 DNA: TGTGCCAGCTCGGCCTTGGGGGAGACCCAGTACTTC. Drawing the rest from reference TRBV2 and TRBJ2-5, the complete variable domain is EPEVTQTPSHQVTQMGQEVILRCVPISNHLYFYWYRQILGQKVEFLVSFYNNEISEKSEIFDDQFSVERPDGSNFTLKIRSTKLEDSAMYFCASSALGETQYFGPGTRLLVL.

This sequence joins TRBV14 and TRBJ2-6; tentative D call: TRBD1 (7 bases). Germline V gene data show CDR1 as SGHDN and CDR2 as FVKESK. The CDR3 is 18 amino acids. Trimming pared 4 bases from V and 4 bases from J, leaving 20 bases between. The CDR3 DNA reads as TGTGCCAGCAGCCCCTCGGGCAGGGGGGAGGCCGGGGCCAACGTCCTGACTTTC. This encodes CASSPSGRGEAGANVLTF.

The chain recombines TRBV12-3 or TRBV12-4 with TRBJ2-5; 7 bases agree with TRBD1. This CDR3 spans 12 amino acids. Unmatched junction bases numbered 3, after V lost 6 bases and J lost 5 bases. The CDR3 is CASSYRGETQYF. CDR3 nucleotides: TGTGCCAGCAGCTACAGGGGTGAGACCCAGTACTTC.

The CDR3 loop is CSVRPGRLNTEAFF. The CDR3 coding sequence is TGCAGCGTTCGTCCGGGACGGCTGAACACTGAAGCTTTCTTT. The rearrangement links TRBV29-1 to TRBJ1-1, with TRBD1 as a possible D gene (5 bases). This CDR3 is 14 amino acids long. V dropped 5 bases and J dropped 0 bases, with 13 bases sitting between them. Germline CDR1 is SQVTM and CDR2 is ANQGSEA.

The CDR3 coding sequence is TGTGCCAGCAGTTTAGTTTCAGCGAACACTGAAGCTTTCTTT. Its protein product is CASSLVSANTEAFF. The genes are TRBV12-3 or TRBV12-4 and TRBJ1-1; D gene uncertain. The ends were cut back, 1 base at V and 1 base at J, with 7 bases in the middle. CDR3 length: 14 residues.

The J gene is TRBJ1-4, the V gene TRBV15; possible D gene TRBD1, 6 bases. Germline V gene sequence: CDR1 LNHNV, CDR2 YYDKDF (reference sequence). The CDR3 has 15 amino acids. Deletions cut 0 bases from V and 6 bases from J, with 11 bases between. CDR3 DNA: TGTGCCACCAGCAGAGAGGGGGCTTATGATGAAAAACTGTTTTTT. Residues: CATSREGAYDEKLFF.

The chain recombines TRBV19 with TRBJ1-1; 7 positions match TRBD1. Germline lookup yields CDR1 LNHDA and CDR2 SQIVND (reference sequence). The CDR3 spans 13 residues. Trimming took 5 bases from V and 0 from J; bases not matched to a gene: 0. CDR3: CASSDRVNTEAFF. The CDR3, as DNA: TGTGCCAGTAGTGACAGGGTGAACACTGAAGCTTTCTTT.

The chain is built from TRBV5-1 and TRBJ2-5, with D perhaps matching TRBD1 (5 bases). Germline assignment: CDR1 SGHRS and CDR2 YFSETQ. The CDR3 is 13 amino acids. V lost 6 bases, J lost 1 base, and 10 bases lay in between. CDR3 nucleotide sequence: TGCGCCAGCACCAAGGACACCCAAGAGACCCAGTACTTC. This translates into CASTKDTQETQYF.